This TCR beta chain emerged from a study of CD8 T cells in Susac syndrome. V lost 0 bases and J lost 4; bases outside the gene matches: 2. The CDR3 extends over 14 amino acids. Germline CDR1 SGHRS, CDR2 YFSETQ. Sequencing of TCR beta, carried out with a high-throughput approach, was applied to CD8+ and CD4+ T cells from the blood. The patients who served as multiple sclerosis controls were treatment-naive and had stable or active relapsing-remitting disease that fulfilled the revised McDonald criteria. With random hexamers, 0.5 to 1 ug RNA was reverse transcribed. Amplification of TCR beta CDR3 was carried out by immunoSEQ multiplex PCR, which covered 54 Vbeta and 13 Jbeta segments. TCRdb used MiXCR to reprocess the immunoSEQ multiplex PCR reads, holding one entry per CDR3 protein. The table lists roughly 120,000 distinct CDR3 sequences, approximately 93% of them singletons, with about 0.087% in the top ten.

The sequence was obtained from a human donor with multiple sclerosis. Sequenced sample: CD4+ T cells from PBMCs. The V and J genes are TRBV5-1 and TRBJ2-3, with TRBD1 matching 7 bases. CDR3 DNA sequence: TGCGCCAGCAGCTTGGAAGGACAGGCAGATACGCAGTATTTT. It specifies CASSLEGQADTQYF.